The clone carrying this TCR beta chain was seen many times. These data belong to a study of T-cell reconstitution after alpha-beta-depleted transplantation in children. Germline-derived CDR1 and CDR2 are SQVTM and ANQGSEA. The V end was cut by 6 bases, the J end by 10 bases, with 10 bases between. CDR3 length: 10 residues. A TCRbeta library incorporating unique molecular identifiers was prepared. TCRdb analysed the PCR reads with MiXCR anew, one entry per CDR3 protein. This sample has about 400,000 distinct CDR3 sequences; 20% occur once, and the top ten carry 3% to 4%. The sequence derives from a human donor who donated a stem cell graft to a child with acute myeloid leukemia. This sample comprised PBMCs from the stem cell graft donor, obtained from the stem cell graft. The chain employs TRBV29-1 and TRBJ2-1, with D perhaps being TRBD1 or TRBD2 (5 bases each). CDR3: CSVGVGEQFF. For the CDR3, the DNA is TGCAGCGTGGGGGTGGGGGAGCAGTTCTTC.